Listed here are 30 T cell receptor beta chains from one sample, sequenced in a study of blood T cells in healthy people across ages. Next came a second PCR, run for about 7 to 12 cycles, which used a sample-barcoded 5' primer along with a J-beta primer mix. TCRdb processed the 5' RACE reads anew with MiXCR; each CDR3 protein has one entry. This sample has some 1,800,000 distinct CDR3 sequences; roughly 43% occur once, and the top ten carry more than 20%. Sequencing was carried out using blood. Receptors originate from a human donor in good health.

The rearrangement links TRBV7-3 to TRBJ2-4, with TRBD1 matching 9 bases. Germline V gene data show CDR1 as SGHTA and CDR2 as FQGTGA. V lost 3 bases, J lost 6 bases, and 9 bases stayed unmatched. The CDR3 has 16 amino acids. CDR3 coding DNA: TGTGCCAGCAGCTTCCCCGGGACAGGGACCAGAAACATTCAGTACTTC. Amino acids: CASSFPGTGTRNIQYF.

The chain carries TRBV6-2 or TRBV6-3 and TRBJ1-4, with D possibly being TRBD1 (6 bases). V was clipped by 0 bases and J by 0 bases, with 11 bases between them. CDR1 and CDR2 from the germline V gene are MNHEY and SVGEGT. CDR3 length: 17 amino acids. Written as DNA, the CDR3 is TGTGCCAGCAGTTACTCGGGTTGGACAGCAACTAATGAAAAACTGTTTTTT. Protein sequence: CASSYSGWTATNEKLFF.

This chain uses TRBV20-1 with TRBJ2-5; D is possibly TRBD1 (6 bases). CDR3 length: 15 residues. Trimming cost V 5 bases and J 3 bases, with 19 bases left between them. Germline-derived CDR1 and CDR2 are DFQATT and SNEGSKA (reference sequence). The CDR3 nucleotides read TGCAGTGCTGGGCGGCTAAAAACAGGGAAAGAGACCCAGTACTTC. Protein: CSAGRLKTGKETQYF.

This clonotype came up once. V usage is TRBV6-1 and J usage is TRBJ2-1; no clear D gene. The V end lost 3 bases, the J end lost 7 bases, and 10 bases lay between the germline ends. Germline CDR1 and CDR2: MNHNS and SASEGT. The CDR3 runs to 13 residues. The CDR3 nucleotides are TGTGCCAGCAGTGAGACCCTGGGGAATGAGCAGTTCTTC. It is translated as CASSETLGNEQFF.

This clonotype turned up a few times. The chain combines TRBV12-3 or TRBV12-4 with TRBJ1-2; 9 bases are a match to TRBD1. CDR3 length: 15 residues. The ends lost 4 bases at V and 4 bases at J; junction bases unmatched: 7. The CDR3: CASSSGTGLFYGYTF. DNA of the CDR3: TGTGCCAGCAGTTCAGGGACAGGGCTTTTCTATGGCTACACCTTC.

As for this clonotype: A read error may produce the germline difference seen at one junction end. The CDR3 is CAGSLASSDVLTF. CDR3 nucleotide sequence: TGTGCCGGCAGCTTAGCAAGCTCGGACGTCCTGACTTTC. This chain uses TRBV7-9 with TRBJ2-6; D is ambiguous. Germline lookup yields CDR1 SEHNR and CDR2 FQNEAQ (reference sequence). The CDR3 totals 13 residues.

There are a few counts of this clonotype. CDR3 sequence (DNA): TGCAGTGCGGGCCTCCTCGACTACAATGAGCAGTTCTTC. This sequence encodes CSAGLLDYNEQFF. The chain carries TRBV20-1 and TRBJ2-1; D remains unclear. In germline, CDR1 is DFQATT, CDR2 SNEGSKA (reference sequence). This CDR3 region has 13 residues. The germline V and J ends were trimmed by 6 bases and 3 bases, with 12 bases remaining between them.

The rearrangement joins TRBV5-6 to TRBJ2-1, with D possibly matching TRBD2 (7 bases). Trimming removed 3 bases at V and 0 bases at J, with 19 bases between. Germline-derived CDR1 and CDR2 are SGHDT and YYEEEE. The CDR3 totals 18 residues. CDR3: CASSSTSRGGSSYNEQFF. CDR3 DNA sequence: TGTGCCAGCAGCTCAACCTCGAGGGGGGGGAGCTCCTACAATGAGCAGTTCTTC.

Worth noting for this clonotype: Given a much more abundant clone one base away, this may be a read error. This chain links TRBV29-1 with TRBJ2-3; no clear D gene. Trimming took 7 bases from V and 1 from J, leaving 3 bases between them. CDR1 is SQVTM and CDR2 is ANQGSEA in the germline V gene. This CDR3 has 10 residues. The DNA of the CDR3 is TGCAGCGCCTGCACAGATACGCAGTATTTT. Translated, it gives CSACTDTQYF.

The chain couples TRBV20-1 to TRBJ2-4; D possibly corresponds to TRBD1 (6 bases). The J call may be faulty, since TRBJ2-7 better matches the DNA end. The germline V gene has CDR1 DFQATT and CDR2 SNEGSKA (reference sequence). CDR3 length: 13 residues. This CDR3 reads CSASLDRGSEQYF. For the CDR3, the DNA is TGCAGTGCTAGTTTGGACAGAGGTTCCGAGCAGTACTTC.

The rearrangement joins TRBV20-1 to TRBJ2-7, with 8 bases aligning to TRBD2. This CDR3 region has 13 residues. Looked up from germline, CDR1 is DFQATT and CDR2 is SNEGSKA (reference sequence). Trimming at V came to 7 bases and at J to 0 bases, leaving 5 bases not matched to a gene. CDR3 residues: CSGRGGSSYEQYF. CDR3 coding DNA: TGCAGTGGGCGCGGGGGGAGCTCCTACGAGCAGTACTTC.

This chain joins TRBV3-1 and TRBJ1-2, with D possibly TRBD1 on 6 matching bases. V was pared by 0 bases and J by 4 bases, with 18 bases between. Looked up from germline, CDR1 is LGHDT and CDR2 is YNNKEL (reference sequence). This CDR3 has 17 amino acids. The CDR3 protein is CASSQEGEKRGGYGYTF. CDR3 DNA sequence: TGTGCCAGCAGCCAAGAGGGTGAGAAACGAGGGGGCTATGGCTACACCTTC.

This chain's CDR3 is CASSFGDRDYNEQFF. As DNA, the CDR3 is TGTGCCAGCAGTTTTGGGGACAGGGACTACAATGAGCAGTTCTTC. The chain uses TRBV12-3 or TRBV12-4 and TRBJ2-1, with 9 positions matching TRBD1. This CDR3 has 15 amino acids. Losses at the gene ends were 3 bases for V and 3 bases for J; bases not matched to a gene: 3.

This clonotype was seen a handful of times. V gene TRBV20-1 combines with J gene TRBJ2-5; D remains unclear. Germline CDR1 is DFQATT and CDR2 is SNEGSKA (reference sequence). This CDR3 has 14 residues. Trimming pared 0 bases from V and 4 bases from J, leaving 12 bases between. This chain's CDR3 is CSARDRQKGETQYF. The CDR3 DNA reads as TGCAGTGCTAGAGATCGCCAAAAAGGAGAGACCCAGTACTTC.

The CDR3 is CASSQVGAGGRYTQYF. CDR3 nucleotide sequence: TGCGCCAGCAGCCAAGTCGGGGCGGGGGGGCGTTATACGCAGTATTTT. This chain joins TRBV4-1 and TRBJ2-3, with TRBD2 matching over 9 bases. V lost 1 base and J lost 7; bases outside the gene matches: 9. The CDR3 consists of 16 residues. Germline V gene data show CDR1 as MGHRA and CDR2 as YSYEKL.

This clonotype was observed many times. V is TRBV5-1 and J is TRBJ1-2; D unresolved. V dropped 5 bases and J dropped 0 bases, with 8 bases sitting between them. The CDR3 sequence is 13 residues long. Germline values: CDR1 SGHRS, CDR2 YFSETQ. This CDR3 reads CASRPASNYGYTF. CDR3 in DNA: TGCGCCAGCAGGCCGGCCTCTAACTATGGCTACACCTTC.

This chain uses TRBV19 with TRBJ1-2, with 8 bases aligning to TRBD1. The CDR3 runs 14 residues. From germline, CDR1 is LNHDA and CDR2 SQIVND (reference sequence). The ends lost 4 bases at V and 7 bases at J; junction bases unmatched: 8. DNA of the CDR3: TGTGCCAGTAGTACAGGGGGCGCGTTTCGTGGCTACACCTTC. This codes for CASSTGGAFRGYTF.

V is TRBV20-1 and J is TRBJ2-7, with D perhaps TRBD1 (6 bases). This CDR3 is built from 14 residues. V was cut by 0 bases and J by 3 bases, with 12 bases left in between. Germline CDR1 and CDR2: DFQATT and SNEGSKA (reference sequence). The CDR3 protein is CSARDAYRDYEQYF. The CDR3 DNA is TGCAGTGCTAGAGATGCGTACAGGGACTACGAGCAGTACTTC.

This chain joins TRBV2 and TRBJ2-1; 12 positions match TRBD2. The J segment lost 10 bases and the V segment lost 8 bases, leaving 6 bases of the junction unmatched. Per germline, CDR1 SNHLY and CDR2 FYNNEI. This CDR3 has 13 residues. The CDR3 loop reads CASSSGGAFEQFF. DNA of the CDR3: TGTGCCAGCTCTAGCGGGGGGGCTTTCGAGCAGTTCTTC.

This rearrangement joins TRBV27 to TRBJ2-1; the D is unclear. The end of the DNA fits TRBJ2-7 better, so the J call may be wrong. The CDR3 has 16 amino acids. From germline, CDR1 is MNHEY and CDR2 SMNVEV (reference sequence). This CDR3 reads CASSPIESYDNNEQYF. CDR3 DNA: TGTGCCAGCAGTCCAATAGAGTCGTACGATAACAATGAGCAGTACTTC.

The chain has TRBV20-1 and TRBJ2-5, with TRBD1 matching 9 bases. The CDR3 has 13 amino acids. CDR1 and CDR2 (germline): DFQATT, SNEGSKA (reference sequence). V lost 5 bases to trimming and J lost 3 bases; unmatched junction nucleotides: 4. CDR3 DNA sequence: TGCAGTGCTTGCCGGACAGGGGAAGAGACCCAGTACTTC. This sequence encodes CSACRTGEETQYF.

This clonotype was picked up a small number of times. The chain uses TRBV24-1 and TRBJ2-5; TRBD2 agrees at 7 bases. V dropped 5 bases and J dropped 2; count of bases not matched to a gene: 10. This CDR3 is 16 amino acids long. The germline V gene has CDR1 KGHDR and CDR2 SFDVKD. In nucleotides, the CDR3 is TGTGCCACCAGTGGCGTTGGGGGACTACAGCAAGAGACCCAGTACTTC. It translates to CATSGVGGLQQETQYF.

J is TRBJ1-1 and V is TRBV11-2; D not resolved. Germline CDR1 reads SGHAT; CDR2 reads FQNNGV. Trimming took off 8 bases at V and 1 base at J, with 14 bases between the two ends. This CDR3 has 14 amino acids. CDR3 amino acids: CASLNPASNTEAFF. In nucleotides, the CDR3 is TGTGCCAGCCTGAATCCAGCTTCGAACACTGAAGCTTTCTTT.

This clonotype has just a few counts. The rearrangement joins TRBV11-3 to TRBJ2-5; 7 bases match TRBD1. The J call may not be correct, given that the DNA end is closer to TRBJ2-7. The CDR3 contains 15 residues. The germline V gene has CDR1 SGHNT and CDR2 YENEEA. CDR3 sequence (DNA): TGTGCCAGCAGCCACCCCGGGACAGCCTCCTACGAGCAGTACTTC. This encodes CASSHPGTASYEQYF.

The chain links TRBV7-9 to TRBJ2-3, with TRBD1 as a possible D gene (5 bases). CDR1 and CDR2 (germline): SEHNR, FQNEAQ (reference sequence). This CDR3 comprises 14 residues. V lost 4 bases and J lost 1, with 9 bases in between. The CDR3 DNA sequence: TGTGCCAGCAGCTACTGGGGCCGCACAGATACGCAGTATTTT. Encoded protein: CASSYWGRTDTQYF.

The chain employs TRBV7-2 and TRBJ1-4; D call uncertain. This CDR3 spans 16 amino acids. Looked up from germline, CDR1 is SGHTA and CDR2 is FQGNSA. V lost 5 bases, J lost 0 bases, and 13 bases lay in between. For the CDR3, the DNA is TGTGCCAGCAGCCAAAAAAGATCCTCAACTAATGAAAAACTGTTTTTT. Its translation is CASSQKRSSTNEKLFF.

The CDR3: CSASQIWGGHADTQYF. The CDR3 DNA sequence: TGCAGTGCTAGCCAAATTTGGGGGGGCCACGCAGATACGCAGTATTTT. The genes are TRBV20-1 and TRBJ2-3; a possible D gene is TRBD2 (7 bases). The germline V gene encodes CDR1 DFQATT and CDR2 SNEGSKA (reference sequence). The germline V and J ends were trimmed by 3 bases and 4 bases, with 20 bases remaining between them. CDR3 length: 16 residues.

V gene TRBV13 combines with J gene TRBJ1-2; TRBD1 is a possible D gene (5 bases). V was trimmed by 5 bases and J by 8 bases, leaving 12 bases between them. CDR1 PRHDT and CDR2 FYEKMQ come from the germline V gene (reference sequence). The CDR3 is 12 amino acids. CDR3 in amino acids: CASSRQLEGYTF. The DNA of the CDR3 is TGTGCCAGCAGCAGACAGTTGGAGGGCTACACCTTC.

This clonotype was observed at least ten times. V is TRBV7-2 and J is TRBJ2-7, with D maybe TRBD2 (5 bases). The CDR3 runs 14 residues. The germline CDR1 and CDR2 sequences are SGHTA and FQGNSA. Trimming removed 1 base at V and 0 bases at J, with 7 bases between. For the CDR3, the DNA is TGTGCCAGCAGCTTAGTTCGGGACTCCTACGAGCAGTACTTC. Its protein product is CASSLVRDSYEQYF. Supplemented by reference TRBV7-2 and TRBJ2-7, the full variable domain reads GAGVSQSPSNKVTEKGKDVELRCDPISGHTALYWYRQSLGQGLEFLIYFQGNSAPDKSGLPSDRFSAERTGGSVSTLTIQRTQQEDSAVYLCASSLVRDSYEQYFGPGTRLTVT.

The chain has TRBV2 and TRBJ2-7; D is possibly TRBD2 (7 bases). This CDR3 region has 12 residues. Germline CDR1 and CDR2: SNHLY and FYNNEI. V lost 7 bases to trimming and J lost 7 bases, with 14 bases between them. For the CDR3, the DNA is TGTGCCAGCACAATCAGGGGAGGGGAGCAGTACTTC. Translated, it gives CASTIRGGEQYF. Filled out from reference TRBV2 and TRBJ2-7, the complete variable domain reads EPEVTQTPSHQVTQMGQEVILRCVPISNHLYFYWYRQILGQKVEFLVSFYNNEISEKSEIFDDQFSVERPDGSNFTLKIRSTKLEDSAMYFCASTIRGGEQYFGPGTRLTVT.